The T cell receptor (beta chain) described here comes from a study of cytomegalovirus exposure and HLA in healthy donors. This CDR3 has 18 residues. Germline-derived CDR1 and CDR2 are LNHDA and SQIVND (reference sequence). J lost 0 bases, V lost 5 bases, and 14 bases had no gene match. Unrecorded immune exposures were likely, despite nominal health at sampling. Comment on this clone: The antigen remains unidentified.

The study's findings and limits: In an earlier analysis, most TCR beta V segments were productive about 87% or about 30% of the time.

The PCR had 60 Vbeta and 13 Jbeta primers. The table came from immunoSEQ multiplex PCR; TCRdb's copy has only in-frame clones and leaves some out. The data hold about 140,000 clones, with approximately 80% observed a single time. This sequence was found in a woman aged 40 to 50 in good health and CMV-seronegative. What was sequenced was PBMCs. The V gene is TRBV19, the J gene TRBJ2-3; TRBD1 aligns across 7 bases. CDR3: CASSSHRGSPSSTDTQYF. CDR3 DNA: TGTGCCAGTAGTTCTCACAGGGGATCCCCTTCTAGCACAGATACGCAGTATTTT.